This record covers a single T cell receptor (beta chain). What it recognizes is unknown. This entry comes from a study of cytomegalovirus exposure and HLA in healthy donors. Study overall: A prior analysis found more than 90 million unique TCR beta sequences from 150 million to 200 million T cells. The study's findings and limits: Later analysis identified about 18,000 TCR beta sequences associated with HLA alleles, using a false discovery rate threshold of 0.05.

The CDR3 has 12 amino acids. Germline V gene data show CDR1 as SNHLY and CDR2 as FYNNEI. With 9 bases removed from V and 8 bases from J, the gap between germline ends came to 16 bases. Researchers ran the PCR with 60 Vbeta and 13 Jbeta primers. Here immunoSEQ multiplex PCR was the method, and the copy in TCRdb shows in-frame clones only, minus some. The sample includes around 130,000 clones, about three quarters of them seen just once. The rearrangement joins TRBV2 to TRBJ2-5; the D gene is possibly TRBD1 (5 bases). The TCR comes from a woman aged 18-30 years in good health and CMV-seronegative. What was sequenced was PBMCs. The chain's CDR3 is CASCKAGSTQYF. The CDR3 nucleotides are TGTGCCAGTTGCAAGGCAGGGTCAACCCAGTACTTC.